The present T cell receptor beta chain was sequenced within a study of OX40 agonist ivuxolimab in advanced cancers. Germline-derived CDR1 and CDR2 are SGHRS and YFSETQ. The length of the CDR3 is 11 residues. V shed 2 bases and J shed 4 bases, with 3 bases lying between them. Profiling relied on immunoSEQ multiplex PCR, and the TCRdb table lists in-frame clones only, not all of them. The sample consists of some 51,000 clones, more than 75% of them appearing once. This receptor was identified in an adult with an advanced solid tumor such as melanoma, head and neck, liver or kidney cancer. The chain links TRBV5-1 to TRBJ1-1; D unresolved. Material: CD4+ or CD8+ T cells sorted from blood, obtained in a trial of the OX40 agonist ivuxolimab. CDR3 sequence: CASSFGTEAFF. DNA of the CDR3: TGCGCCAGCAGCTTTGGCACTGAAGCTTTCTTT.